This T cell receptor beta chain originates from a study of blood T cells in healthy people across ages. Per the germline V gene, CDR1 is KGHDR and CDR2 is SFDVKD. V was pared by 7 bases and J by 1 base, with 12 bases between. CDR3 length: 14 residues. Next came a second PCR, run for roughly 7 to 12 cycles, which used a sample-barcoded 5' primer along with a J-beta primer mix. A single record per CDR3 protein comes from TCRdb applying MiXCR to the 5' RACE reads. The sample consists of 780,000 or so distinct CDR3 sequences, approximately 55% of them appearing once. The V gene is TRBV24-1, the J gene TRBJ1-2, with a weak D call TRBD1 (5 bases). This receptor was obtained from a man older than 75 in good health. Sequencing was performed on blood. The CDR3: CATSERQLNYGYTF. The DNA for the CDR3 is TGTGCCACCAGCGAGCGACAGCTTAACTATGGCTACACCTTC.